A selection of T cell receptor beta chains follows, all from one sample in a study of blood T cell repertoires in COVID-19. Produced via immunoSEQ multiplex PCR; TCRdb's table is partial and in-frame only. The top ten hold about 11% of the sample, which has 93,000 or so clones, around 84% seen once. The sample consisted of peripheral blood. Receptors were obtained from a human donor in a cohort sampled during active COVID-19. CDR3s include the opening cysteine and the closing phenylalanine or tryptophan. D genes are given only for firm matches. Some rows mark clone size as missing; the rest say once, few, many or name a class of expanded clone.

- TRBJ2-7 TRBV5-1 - TGCGCCAGCAGCTCGGAGGGTTACGAGCAGTACTTC CASSSEGYEQYF
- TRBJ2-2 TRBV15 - TGTGCCACCAGCAGAGTAGGGGGGGCCGGGGAGCTGTTTTTT CATSRVGGAGELFF
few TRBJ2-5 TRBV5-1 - TGCGCCAGCAGCTACCAAGGGGCCGGGGAGACCCAGTACTTC CASSYQGAGETQYF
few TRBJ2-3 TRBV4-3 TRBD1 TGCGCCAGCAGCCAAGATAAGCACAGGGGATTCGCAGATACGCAGTATTTT CASSQDKHRGFADTQYF
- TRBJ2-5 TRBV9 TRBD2 TGTGCCAGCAGCGTAGGATCTAGCGGGGGTTTTCAAGAGACCCAGTACTTC CASSVGSSGGFQETQYF
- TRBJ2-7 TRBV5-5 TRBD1 TGTGCCAGCAGCTTGGAGGACAGGGGTTACGAGCAGTACTTC CASSLEDRGYEQYF
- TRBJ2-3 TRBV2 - TGTGCCAGCGGGCCCCTCACAGATACGCAGTATTTT CASGPLTDTQYF
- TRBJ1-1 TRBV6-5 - TGTGCCAGCAGTTACAACAGGGCCCTGAACACTGAAGCTTTCTTT CASSYNRALNTEAFF
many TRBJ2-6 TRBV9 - TGTGCCAGCAGCCGCCGTACTAAAAAAGGTGGTTCCTCTGGGGCCAACGTCCTGACTTTC CASSRRTKKGGSSGANVLTF
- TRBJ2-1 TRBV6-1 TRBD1 TGTGCCAGCAGTGACGGGACAGGCGTGTACAATGAGCAGTTCTTC CASSDGTGVYNEQFF
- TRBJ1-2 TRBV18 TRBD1 TGTGCCAGCTCACCGGGACAGGGTGGCTATGGCTACACCTTC CASSPGQGGYGYTF
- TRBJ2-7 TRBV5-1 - TGCGCCAGCAGCTTGGGACAGATCACCTACGAGCAGTACTTC CASSLGQITYEQYF
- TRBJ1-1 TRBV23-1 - TGCGCCAGCAGCCTAAACAAGGGGTGGTACACTGAAGCTTTCTTT CASSLNKGWYTEAFF
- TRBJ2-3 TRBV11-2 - TGTGCCAGCAGCTTCGGGTGGCCCACAGATACGCAGTATTTT CASSFGWPTDTQYF
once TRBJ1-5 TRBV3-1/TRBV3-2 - TGTGCCAGCAGCCAGGGGCGTAGTCAGCCCCAGCATTTT CASSQGRSQPQHF
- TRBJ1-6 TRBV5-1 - TGCGCCAGCAGTCCTCTCGAGCAGGGTGGATCCTATAATTCACCCCTCCACTTT CASSPLEQGGSYNSPLHF
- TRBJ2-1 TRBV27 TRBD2 TGTGCCAGCACAGGACTAGCGGGTCCCTACAATGAGCAGTTCTTC CASTGLAGPYNEQFF
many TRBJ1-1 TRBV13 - TGTGCCAGCAGCTTAGGTCAGGGCGGTTTCCCTGAAGCTTTCTTT CASSLGQGGFPEAFF
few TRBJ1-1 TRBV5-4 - TGTGCCAGCAGCTTGGGGAGGGGATCGGACACTGAAGCTTTCTTT CASSLGRGSDTEAFF
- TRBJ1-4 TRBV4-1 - TGCGCCAGCAGCCTGGATGGGGCCAATGAAAAACTGTTTTTT CASSLDGANEKLFF
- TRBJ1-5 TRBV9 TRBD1 TGTGCCAGCAGCGCGACCGGGACAGCCAATCAGCCCCAGCATTTT CASSATGTANQPQHF
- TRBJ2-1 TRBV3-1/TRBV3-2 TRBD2 TGTGCCAGCAGCCCACTAGCGGGGGGGTACAATGAGCAGTTCTTC CASSPLAGGYNEQFF
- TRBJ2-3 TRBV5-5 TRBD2 TGTGCCAGCAGCTTGGGATCAGGGAGGGGCACAGATACGCAGTATTTT CASSLGSGRGTDTQYF
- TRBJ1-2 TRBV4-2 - TGTGCCAGCAGCCAAGACAGGGGACGCTATGGCTACACCTTC CASSQDRGRYGYTF
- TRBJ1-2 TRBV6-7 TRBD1 TGTGCCAGCAGCTCCCCCGGGACAGGGGGTGGTGGCTACACCTTC CASSSPGTGGGGYTF
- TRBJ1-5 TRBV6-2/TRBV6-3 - TGTGCCAGCAGCCAGCCGGGTTGGAGTTTACATAGCAATCAGCCCCAGCATTTT CASSQPGWSLHSNQPQHF
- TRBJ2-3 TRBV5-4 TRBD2 TGTGCCAGCAGGGGAGCGGGGAGGACAGATACGCAGTATTTT CASRGAGRTDTQYF
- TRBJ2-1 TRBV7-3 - TGTGCCAGCAGCCCCGGGACTCCTTTTGAGCAGTTCTTC CASSPGTPFEQFF
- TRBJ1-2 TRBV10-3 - TGTGCCATCAAACCGACATCCCGAAGGAACTATGGCTACACCTTC CAIKPTSRRNYGYTF
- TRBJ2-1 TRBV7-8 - TGTGCCAGCAGCTCTAGAATTGGACAATACAATGAGCAGTTCTTC CASSSRIGQYNEQFF
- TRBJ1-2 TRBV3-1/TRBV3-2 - TGTGCCAGCAGCCAAGCAGAGGGTATCGGCTACACCTTC CASSQAEGIGYTF
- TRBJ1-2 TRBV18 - TGTGCCAGCTCATCCCTACATTACGACAAGCCCACCTATGGCTACACCTTC CASSSLHYDKPTYGYTF
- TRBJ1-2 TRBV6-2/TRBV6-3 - TGTGCCAGCAGCCTTCAGGCTAACTATGGCTACACCTTC CASSLQANYGYTF
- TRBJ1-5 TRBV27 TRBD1 TGTGCCAGCAGTTTCCCCACAGGGGCCTATAGCAATCAGCCCCAGCATTTT CASSFPTGAYSNQPQHF
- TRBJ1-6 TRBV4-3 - TGCGCCAGCAGCCAAGATGACAGTCTAAGATCACCCCTCCACTTT CASSQDDSLRSPLHF
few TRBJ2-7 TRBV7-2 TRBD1 TGTGCCAGCAGCTTACAGGGGGCGAATAGGGAGCAGTACTTC CASSLQGANREQYF
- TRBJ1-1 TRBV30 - TGTGCCTGGAGTACCGGTCCTGACACTGAAGCTTTCTTT CAWSTGPDTEAFF
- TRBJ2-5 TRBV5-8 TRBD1 TGTGCCAGCAGCCGCCCGGGACAGGGGCAAGAGACCCAGTACTTC CASSRPGQGQETQYF
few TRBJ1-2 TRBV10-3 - TGTGCCACCAACCTATTAGCTCAACCTTATGGCTACACCTTC CATNLLAQPYGYTF
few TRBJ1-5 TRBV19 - TGTGCCAGTAGTCCCTACGGCGGACAACCGGCAGGGCAGCCCCAGCATTTT CASSPYGGQPAGQPQHF
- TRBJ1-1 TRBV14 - TGTGCCAGCAACGATGGGAGGGGGGACACTGAAGCTTTCTTT CASNDGRGDTEAFF
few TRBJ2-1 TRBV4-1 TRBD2 TGCGCCAGCAGCCACGTCGGGGGGACTTACAATGAGCAGTTCTTC CASSHVGGTYNEQFF
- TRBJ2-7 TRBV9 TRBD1 TGTGCCAGCAGCGCTACAGGGGCCTGGGTCTACGAGCAGTACTTC CASSATGAWVYEQYF
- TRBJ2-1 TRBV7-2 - TGTGCCAGCAGCTCGACATTCTCCTACAATGAGCAGTTCTTC CASSSTFSYNEQFF
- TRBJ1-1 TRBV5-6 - TGTGCCAGCAGCTTGTGGGGGGGGTTCACTGAAGCTTTCTTT CASSLWGGFTEAFF
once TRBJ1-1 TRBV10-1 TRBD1 TGCGCCAGCAGTGGACAGGGGCGGACTGAAGCTTTCTTT CASSGQGRTEAFF
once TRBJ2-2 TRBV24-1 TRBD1 TGTGCCACCAGCCCCCAGGGACAGGGGGCGGGAGCCGGGGAGCTGTTTTTT CATSPQGQGAGAGELFF
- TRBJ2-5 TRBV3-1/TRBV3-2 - TGTGCCAGCAGCCACGAGGAGCTGGCCCATGTGTCCCAGTACTTC CASSHEELAHVSQYF
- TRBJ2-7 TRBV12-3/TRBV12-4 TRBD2 TGTGCCAGCACCCTCAGCGGGATCTCCGAGCAGTACTTC CASTLSGISEQYF
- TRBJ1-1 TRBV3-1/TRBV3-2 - TGTGCCAGCAGCCAAGTCCGCGGCGCCGGAGAGGGCAGCACTGAAGCTTTCTTT CASSQVRGAGEGSTEAFF
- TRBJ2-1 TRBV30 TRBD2 TGTGCCTGGAGTGGAGGAGCGGGGGGGAATGAGCAGTTCTTC CAWSGGAGGNEQFF
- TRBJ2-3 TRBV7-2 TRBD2 TGTGCCAGCAGCCAATCGACTAGCGGGTTCACAGATACGCAGTATTTT CASSQSTSGFTDTQYF
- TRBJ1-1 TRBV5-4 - TGTGCCAGCAGCTTGGCGGCGGTCTTGAACACTGAAGCTTTCTTT CASSLAAVLNTEAFF
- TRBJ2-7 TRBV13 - TGTGCCAGCAGCCCCCGGGTGGGGCTCCCCTACGAGCAGTACTTC CASSPRVGLPYEQYF
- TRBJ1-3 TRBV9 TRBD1 TGTGCCAGCAGCGCCTCCGGGACAGATGGAGACACCATATATTTT CASSASGTDGDTIYF
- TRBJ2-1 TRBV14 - TGTGCCAGCAGCCAAGTCCGGGGCTACAATGAGCAGTTCTTC CASSQVRGYNEQFF
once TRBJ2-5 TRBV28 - TGTGCCAGCAAGACAGGTGTTTTGGAGACCCAGTACTTC CASKTGVLETQYF
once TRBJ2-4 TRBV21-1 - TGTGCCAGCAGCCCCAGCACTGTCCCGGGACAGGGTGTGGCCAAAAACATTCAGTACTTC CASSPSTVPGQGVAKNIQYF
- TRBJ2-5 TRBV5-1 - TGCGCCAGCAGTCGGTATGACAGTCAAGAGACCCAGTACTTC CASSRYDSQETQYF
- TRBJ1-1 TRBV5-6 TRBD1 TGTGCCAGCAGCCTACTCCGGGACAGAACTGAAGCTTTCTTT CASSLLRDRTEAFF